This T cell receptor (beta chain) appears in the sequencing data of a study of Graves' ophthalmopathy and Graves' hyperthyroidism. About the study: The blood sample was drawn at first diagnosis and before any treatment.

This clonotype has at least ten counts. A 10 ml volume of fresh peripheral blood provided the PBMCs. Scientists amplified the TCR beta CDR3 regions from RNA transcripts. First-round RT-PCR employed HTBI primers, with a second-round multiplex PCR after it. TCRdb re-called the multiplex PCR reads through MiXCR, storing one row per CDR3 protein. This repertoire shows 200,000 to 250,000 distinct CDR3 sequences, around 28% found once; its top ten account for 9.1%. Sequencing input: peripheral blood. The receptor's source is a man aged 45-65 years with Graves' ophthalmopathy.

CDR3 sequence reads: CASSPIGAGGPLEQYF. CDR3 nucleotide sequence: TGTGCCAGCAGCCCCATCGGGGCGGGAGGGCCTCTCGAGCAGTACTTC. This rearrangement joins TRBV3-1 to TRBJ2-7, with 9 bases identical to TRBD2. The germline V gene encodes CDR1 LGHDT and CDR2 YNNKEL (reference sequence). Trimming at V came to 4 bases and at J to 6 bases, leaving 13 bases not matched to a gene. The CDR3 is 16 amino acids.